This T cell receptor beta chain was recovered during a study of CD4+ T cells in melanoma. Findings of the study overall: Reportedly, melanoma neoantigen-specific CD4+ T cells showed varied differentiation states. A reported correlation linked neoantigen-specific CD4+ T cells to CD8+, macrophage and B cell function.

Some clones are missing from TCRdb's copy, which holds only in-frame ones; the method was immunoSEQ multiplex PCR. This sample has some 13,000 clones, with around 80% found just once. A note on this clone: Antigen specificity is unknown.

This CDR3 spans 11 amino acids. CDR1 SQVTM and CDR2 ANQGSEA come from the germline V gene. The V gene lost 7 bases and the J gene lost 6 bases, with 10 bases spanning the gap. The chain recombines TRBV29-1 with TRBJ2-1; no firm D call. The receptor's source is a human donor with melanoma. Sequencing used cells from a culture (not recorded whether cultured in vitro). The CDR3 here is CSGGRTNEQFF. The CDR3 DNA reads as TGCAGCGGCGGACGGACCAATGAGCAGTTCTTC.